This T cell receptor beta chain appears in the sequencing data of a study of blood T cells in healthy people across ages. Study results and limitations: CMV status of donors was unknown, possibly confounding expanded clonotype changes.

In terms of origin and age, donors were healthy Caucasian individuals from Russia aged about 6 to 90. This clonotype was recorded a few times. Its antigen remains unknown. This CDR3 comprises 12 residues. J lost 9 bases, V lost 6 bases, and 6 bases had no gene match. In germline, CDR1 is MGHDK, CDR2 SYGVNS. Then a second PCR, running about 7 to 11 cycles, was carried out with a sample-barcoded 5' primer and a J-beta primer mix. From the 5' RACE reads, TCRdb called clonotypes with MiXCR, one entry per CDR3 protein. The sample has 1.5 million to 2 million distinct CDR3 sequences; over 25% are singletons.

The chain recombines TRBV25-1 with TRBJ1-1, with 8 bases that match TRBD1. The receptor was derived from a woman aged 25 to 39 in good health. Sequencing used blood. The CDR3 sequence is CASRGQAGQAFF. The CDR3, as DNA: TGTGCCAGCAGGGGACAGGCTGGGCAAGCTTTCTTT.